This paragraph covers one T cell receptor (beta chain) sequence. Antigen: not known. This sample stems from a study of T cell repertoires in cytomegalovirus infection. Whole-study context: HLA-B-restricted CMV epitopes that are well studied, plus recently identified HLA-C-restricted ones, were used by the study. In public TCR beta signatures, there were indications of both CMV infection and matching HLA type.

TCRdb processed the reads anew with MiXCR; each CDR3 protein has one entry. The table records about 340,000 distinct CDR3 sequences, under 35% of them present only once. CDR1 and CDR2 (germline): SGHVT, SQSDAQ. V shed 2 bases and J shed 3 bases, with 22 bases lying between them. CDR3 length equals 18 residues. The TCR comes from a human donor in good health (CMV status not recorded). Some clones in this sample may be carry-over from other donors' samples. The chain uses TRBV7-4 and TRBJ1-1; perhaps TRBD1 as D (5 bases). This specimen was cultured PBMCs, taken from culture after CMV antigen stimulation. CDR3: CASSLSPSLTVGHTEAFF. CDR3 coding DNA: TGTGCCAGCAGCTTATCCCCTTCACTGACGGTGGGGCACACTGAAGCTTTCTTT.